The 26 T cell receptor beta chains below were found in one sample sequenced in a study of CD8+ T cells in alopecia areata (dated by TCRdb to between 2018 and 2020). The time point label of this sample denotes: baseline before oral tofacitinib. Receptor amplification or capture employed the immunoSEQ multiplex PCR assay. To provide template for TCR sequencing, every sample had RNA extracted and reverse transcribed into cDNA. What TCRdb holds here is the immuneACCESS table cut down to in-frame rearrangements. Part of the clones is not present; checked against another copy, under half of the missing clones reflect an unresolved V gene, and the others are unexplained. For this sample there are roughly 250,000 clones; roughly two thirds appear just once. The biggest ten clones account for 0.95% to 1.5% of the sample. The source was CD4+ T cells sorted from blood, collected at week 0. Source of these receptors: a human donor with alopecia areata.

J is TRBJ2-3 and V is TRBV5-4, with 7 bases lining up with TRBD2. V lost 6 bases and J lost 2; bases outside the gene matches: 9. This CDR3 is built from 15 residues. Germline CDR1 and CDR2: SGHNT and YYREEE (reference sequence). CDR3 DNA: TGTGCCAGCAAGACGGGGGGAGCGGACACAGATACGCAGTATTTT. As protein: CASKTGGADTDTQYF.

To note about this clone: Other DNA sequences in the sample encode the same CDR3. The CDR3 DNA reads TGTGCCTGGAGTCGTCAGGGGTACACTGAAGCTTTCTTT. Translated, it gives CAWSRQGYTEAFF. The chain couples TRBV30 to TRBJ1-1, with D perhaps TRBD1 (6 bases). The V and J ends lost 2 bases and 3 bases respectively, with 10 bases between them. The CDR3 runs to 13 residues. Germline values: CDR1 GTSNPN, CDR2 SVGIG (reference sequence).

The chain is built from TRBV29-1 and TRBJ1-1; D may be TRBD1 (6 bases). Germline CDR1 and CDR2: SQVTM and ANQGSEA. V was cut by 6 bases and J by 0 bases, with 11 bases left in between. The CDR3 loop spans 13 amino acids. Written as DNA, the CDR3 is TGCAGCGTCGTGGACAGCTTGAACACTGAAGCTTTCTTT. Amino acid sequence: CSVVDSLNTEAFF.

The DNA of the CDR3 is TGTGCCTGGAGTGTAAGGTTATCGGATGGGAAGCTGTTTTTT. Amino acid sequence: CAWSVRLSDGKLFF. This chain connects TRBV30 to TRBJ2-2; D is unresolved. This CDR3 contains 14 residues. Germline CDR1 GTSNPN, CDR2 SVGIG (reference sequence). V lost 0 bases to trimming and J lost 12 bases, with 17 bases between them.

The chain carries TRBV7-9 and TRBJ1-1; the match to TRBD1 covers 7 bases. V lost 4 bases and J lost 0; bases outside the gene matches: 2. The CDR3 contains 14 residues. Germline CDR1 SEHNR, CDR2 FQNEAQ (reference sequence). This CDR3 reads CASSWGQLNTEAFF. CDR3 nucleotides: TGTGCCAGCAGCTGGGGACAGTTGAACACTGAAGCTTTCTTT.

The chain carries TRBV29-1 and TRBJ2-5; tentatively, D is TRBD1 (5 bases). The CDR3 consists of 13 residues. V lost 7 bases and J lost 2, with 14 bases in between. Germline CDR1 SQVTM, CDR2 ANQGSEA. The CDR3 sequence: CSERGAAQETQYF. The DNA of the CDR3 is TGCAGCGAAAGGGGCGCAGCACAAGAGACCCAGTACTTC.

This chain connects TRBV7-9 to TRBJ2-2; D not resolved. V was pared by 3 bases and J by 0 bases, with 5 bases between. This CDR3 is built from 14 residues. The germline V gene has CDR1 SEHNR and CDR2 FQNEAQ (reference sequence). The CDR3 coding sequence is TGTGCCAGCAGCTTGGAAGCGAACACCGGGGAGCTGTTTTTT. As protein: CASSLEANTGELFF.

Only one count was recorded for this clone. The V call is TRBV30, the J call TRBJ2-7; D is uncertain. CDR3 length equals 12 residues. The germline V gene encodes CDR1 GTSNPN and CDR2 SVGIG (reference sequence). V dropped 6 bases and J dropped 3 bases, with 12 bases sitting between them. CDR3 in DNA: TGTGCCTGCCGCGAACGGAACTACGAGCAGTACTTC. Protein product: CACRERNYEQYF.

This clone has more than one count but fewer than ten. This rearrangement joins TRBV30 to TRBJ2-1; D may be TRBD2 (7 bases). Deletions cut 2 bases from V and 3 bases from J, with 11 bases between. The CDR3 spans 14 residues. Germline CDR1 reads GTSNPN; CDR2 reads SVGIG (reference sequence). The CDR3 nucleotides read TGTGCCTGGAGTCTCGGGGGGCTCTACAATGAGCAGTTCTTC. It is translated as CAWSLGGLYNEQFF. Based on the CDR3 plus reference TRBV30 and TRBJ2-1, the full variable domain is SQTIHQWPATLVQPVGSPLSLECTVEGTSNPNLYWYRQAAGRGLQLLFYSVGIGQISSEVPQNLSASRPQDRQFILSSKKLLLSDSGFYLCAWSLGGLYNEQFFGPGTRLTVL.

The chain uses TRBV19 and TRBJ2-1, with D uncertain. Germline loops: CDR1 LNHDA, CDR2 SQIVND (reference sequence). V was trimmed by 7 bases and J by 3 bases, leaving 13 bases between them. CDR3 length: 14 amino acids. The CDR3, as DNA: TGTGCCAGTACCGAACGACACAGCTACAATGAGCAGTTCTTC. It codes for CASTERHSYNEQFF.

The V call is TRBV4-3, the J call TRBJ1-5; D is unresolved. Germline loops: CDR1 LGHNA, CDR2 YSLEER. This CDR3 comprises 14 residues. V lost 0 bases to trimming and J lost 11 bases, with 14 bases between them. The CDR3 sequence is CASSQDIGRSAQHF. The CDR3 nucleotides read TGCGCCAGCAGCCAAGATATTGGGAGAAGCGCCCAGCATTTT.

The chain couples TRBV11-1 to TRBJ2-3, with D tentatively TRBD2 (5 bases). The CDR3 is 15 amino acids. Germline CDR1 and CDR2: SGHAT and FQDESV (reference sequence). The ends were cut back, 4 bases at V and 6 bases at J, with 17 bases in the middle. CDR3 loop: CASSSPGNFSDTQYF. The CDR3, as DNA: TGTGCCAGCAGCTCGCCGGGAAACTTCTCGGATACGCAGTATTTT.

Many counts were recorded for this clone. V usage is TRBV30 and J usage is TRBJ2-2; D may be TRBD1 (5 bases). Trimming removed 1 base at V and 7 bases at J, with 10 bases between. The CDR3 loop spans 13 amino acids. CDR1 is GTSNPN, CDR2 SVGIG, per germline (reference sequence). The CDR3 is CAWSGQGGGELFF. CDR3 DNA sequence: TGTGCCTGGAGTGGGCAGGGCGGCGGGGAGCTGTTTTTT.

This chain connects TRBV30 to TRBJ1-6, with no clear D. CDR1 is GTSNPN, CDR2 SVGIG, per germline (reference sequence). Trimming pared 0 bases from V and 0 bases from J, leaving 6 bases between. The CDR3 extends over 15 amino acids. DNA for the CDR3: TGTGCCTGGAGTGTAGGTAGCTCCTATAATTCACCCCTCCACTTT. This sequence encodes CAWSVGSSYNSPLHF.

This clone was observed a few times. The genes are TRBV5-6 and TRBJ1-4; the D is unclear. Germline CDR1 SGHDT, CDR2 YYEEEE. This CDR3 has 14 residues. V lost 4 bases and J lost 0, with 7 bases in between. CDR3 nucleotide sequence: TGTGCCAGCAGCCCAGGAACAACTAATGAAAAACTGTTTTTT. Its protein is CASSPGTTNEKLFF. The full variable domain, with the rest looked up from reference TRBV5-6 and TRBJ1-4, is DAGVTQSPTHLIKTRGQQVTLRCSPKSGHDTVSWYQQALGQGPQFIFQYYEEEERQRGNFPDRFSGHQFPNYSSELNVNALLLGDSALYLCASSPGTTNEKLFFGSGTQLSVL.

This clone was seen only a few times. Its ends do not fully match the called genes, so a read error is possible. The chain recombines TRBV7-9 with TRBJ2-7; TRBD1 aligns across 9 bases. Germline CDR1 reads SEHNR; CDR2 reads FQNEAQ (reference sequence). The CDR3 runs 15 residues. CDR3 protein: CASGPDRGASHEQYF. CDR3 coding DNA: TGTGCCAGCGGCCCCGACAGGGGGGCCTCCCACGAGCAGTACTTC.

A single count supports this clone. V is TRBV19 and J is TRBJ1-1; TRBD1 might be the D (5 bases). Trimming took 6 bases from V and 4 from J, leaving 15 bases between them. This CDR3 region has 14 residues. Germline CDR1 LNHDA, CDR2 SQIVND (reference sequence). CDR3 bases: TGTGCCAGTAGAGCCGCCGGGGCGTCCACTGAAGCTTTCTTT. Protein sequence: CASRAAGASTEAFF. Using reference TRBV19 and TRBJ1-1 for the parts outside the CDR3, the full variable domain is DGGITQSPKYLFRKEGQNVTLSCEQNLNHDAMYWYRQDPGQGLRLIYYSQIVNDFQKGDIAEGYSVSREKKESFPLTVTSAQKNPTAFYLCASRAAGASTEAFFGQGTRLTVV.

This clone turned up a few times. This rearrangement joins TRBV5-5 to TRBJ2-1; D not resolved. V was shortened by 0 bases and J by 9 bases, with 10 bases between the two germline ends. CDR3 size: 13 residues. The germline V gene encodes CDR1 SGHKS and CDR2 YYEKEE (reference sequence). The CDR3 region has the DNA TGTGCCAGCAGCTTGGCTGGGGATGGTGAGCAGTTCTTC. Amino acids: CASSLAGDGEQFF.

This chain joins TRBV4-1 and TRBJ2-4; D ambiguous. Germline-derived CDR1 and CDR2 are MGHRA and YSYEKL. This CDR3 is 16 amino acids long. V lost 7 bases and J 0 bases, leaving 16 bases between the germline ends. CDR3 in amino acids: CASTSGHSLAKNIQYF. The CDR3 DNA reads as TGCGCCAGCACCTCCGGGCACTCACTAGCCAAAAACATTCAGTACTTC.

The chain uses TRBV9 and TRBJ1-6; no clear D. The CDR3 has 13 amino acids. Germline CDR1 and CDR2: SGDLS and YYNGEE. V lost 0 bases and J lost 7, with 5 bases in between. The CDR3: CASSVDFNSPLHF. Here the CDR3 DNA reads TGTGCCAGCAGCGTAGATTTCAATTCACCCCTCCACTTT. Complete variable domain (other parts from reference TRBV9 and TRBJ1-6): DSGVTQTPKHLITATGQRVTLRCSPRSGDLSVYWYQQSLDQGLQFLIQYYNGEERAKGNILERFSAQQFPDLHSELNLSSLELGDSALYFCASSVDFNSPLHFGNGTRLTVT.

This clone came up a few times. The chain carries TRBV29-1 and TRBJ2-3; TRBD1 agrees at 10 bases. Germline lookup yields CDR1 SQVTM and CDR2 ANQGSEA. The CDR3 sequence is 16 residues long. The V and J ends lost 3 bases and 2 bases, in that order; junction bases with no gene match: 8. This CDR3 is CSVEFFGTGVTDTQYF. CDR3 DNA: TGCAGCGTTGAGTTTTTTGGGACAGGGGTCACAGATACGCAGTATTTT.

This clone was picked up a small number of times. The rearrangement links TRBV7-9 to TRBJ2-3, with D possibly being TRBD2 (6 bases). Between the trimmed V and J ends, which lost 5 bases and 1 base, there was a span of 19 bases. The CDR3 is made up of 17 amino acids. Germline loops: CDR1 SEHNR, CDR2 FQNEAQ (reference sequence). CDR3 amino acids: CASSPRGGGMGTDTQYF. The CDR3 DNA follows: TGTGCCAGCAGCCCAAGGGGAGGAGGGATGGGCACAGATACGCAGTATTTT.

The genes are TRBV29-1 and TRBJ2-3, with D possibly matching TRBD1 (6 bases). V was cut by 5 bases and J by 2 bases, with 14 bases left in between. The CDR3 runs to 14 residues. Germline values: CDR1 SQVTM, CDR2 ANQGSEA. The CDR3 DNA reads as TGCAGCGTTCCGACCAGGGGAGACACAGATACGCAGTATTTT. This codes for CSVPTRGDTDTQYF.

The gene calls are TRBV2 and TRBJ1-2; 9 nucleotides agree with TRBD1. Per the germline V gene, CDR1 is SNHLY and CDR2 is FYNNEI. J lost 10 bases, V lost 1 base, and 7 bases had no gene match. The CDR3 has 14 amino acids. The CDR3 DNA is TGTGCCAGCAGTGAAGAGGGACAGGGCACTGACTACACCTTC. It yields the protein CASSEEGQGTDYTF.

The gene calls are TRBV30 and TRBJ1-1, with D perhaps TRBD1 (5 bases). Germline CDR1 and CDR2: GTSNPN and SVGIG (reference sequence). The CDR3 spans 12 residues. With 8 bases removed from V and 11 bases from J, the gap between germline ends came to 21 bases. DNA of the CDR3: TGTGCCGGTCGGGGAGACAGCCCGGGGGCTTTCTTT. Its protein product is CAGRGDSPGAFF.

The CDR3 spells CAISESVAGGLLDTQYF. The CDR3 DNA reads TGTGCCATCAGTGAGTCTGTAGCGGGGGGCTTGCTTGATACGCAGTATTTT. The rearrangement joins TRBV10-3 to TRBJ2-3; 10 positions agree with TRBD2. The germline V gene has CDR1 ENHRY and CDR2 SYGVKD. This CDR3 is 17 amino acids long. The V and J ends lost 0 bases and 6 bases, in that order; junction bases with no gene match: 9.